This record concerns one T cell receptor (beta chain) sequence. What this receptor recognizes is not known. Within one base of it there is no much larger clone, and no base qualities were kept. Sequences SGHRS (CDR1) and YFSETQ (CDR2) are obtained from the germline V gene. V is pared back by 5 bases and J by 5 bases, with 23 bases lying between the germline termini. The CDR3 holds 16 amino acids from the cysteine to the phenylalanine. Only the CDR3 DNA is retained, 48 bases long and in frame from the first base. TCR CDR3 regions were amplified from genomic DNA by multiplex PCR using the deep immunoSEQ assay. Extracted genomic DNA from each cell subset was distributed evenly across all wells of several immunoSEQ 96-well plates, and each plate was treated as a replicate. Each replicate PCR for sorted subsets received about 220 ng genomic DNA, equal to about 30,000 T cell genomes. Purified libraries were quantified with a Qubit 3.0 fluorometer, sized on a Bioanalyzer 2100, and re-quantified with the KAPA Library Quantification kit. Every immunoSEQ 96-well plate was sequenced on a dedicated single-read 150-cycle Illumina NextSeq 550 flow cell. The paper's processing steps were these. Because the immunoSEQ output held only junctional sequences and lacked quality scores, the filtering could not match the filtering applied to full-length reads. Sequences were annotated with PyIR, a Python wrapper for IgBLAST v1.9, using IMGT germline references to assign V/J genes and CDR3. Reads were filtered out if the reads had weak V/J assignments (E-value above 1e-6), no CDR3, stop codons, out-of-frame junctions, or ambiguous translated residues. V3J clonotypes were defined as sequences sharing the same inferred V gene, J gene, and CDR3 amino acid sequence. Percentage overlap between repertoires was calculated by dividing the number of shared unique clonotypes by the size of the smaller repertoire. Three approaches were used to assess repertoire richness: RTK rarefaction, the Chao1 estimator, and Recon v2.1 estimates of unobserved clonotypes. Generation probabilities for all TCRbeta clonotypes obtained by the gDNA method from a few donors were computed using OLGA. TCRdb mirrors the immuneACCESS table, restricted to in-frame sequences. Some clones are absent from its copies; in checked studies, under half trace to an unresolved V gene, and the reason for the others is unknown. V, J and clone size are those of that table, while D and trimming were read from the DNA. The sample includes over 950,000 clones, with approximately 77% observed a single time. Of the sample, approximately 0.95% is held by the ten largest clones.

The donors were healthy, HIV-negative adults with no recently reported acute infections or vaccinations. Every donor was a Caucasian adult living in Nashville, Tennessee, USA. CD4+ T cells were enriched by magnetic negative selection; naive cells were then positively selected on CD45RA, and the negative fraction formed the memory subset. Blood was obtained by leukapheresis, after which PBMCs were separated by Ficoll-Histopaque density gradient centrifugation and cryopreserved in liquid nitrogen vapor phase. Analytical flow cytometry was used to check the purity and quantity of every magnetically sorted T cell population. Each sorted fraction had its genomic DNA isolated and then quantified by UV absorbance on a Nanodrop 2000c. This record belongs to a study of shared clonotypes between healthy human individuals (dated by TCRdb to the early 2020s). Study-level background: Three men and a couple of women, aged 18 to 49 years, made up the cohort. To estimate repertoire size and how much clonotype sharing occurs between individuals, the study deeply sequenced the blood TCR repertoires of five healthy adults. Leukapheresis yielded between about 0.85 and 9.5 billion PBMCs per donor. For each donor, CD4 naive and CD4 memory were each run on three plates, CD8 naive on two plates, and CD8 memory on one plate. To increase sequencing depth and limit assay-specific biases, TCR repertoire library preparation and sequencing were carried out by different laboratories using diverse techniques.

General conclusions and limits of the study: Compared with non-shared clonotypes, clonotypes shared by all four sorted-subset donors had higher generation probabilities. The small number of donors limited the genetic and exposure-history diversity represented. Larger estimated clonotype richness was generally found for naive subsets than for memory subsets. Across a few donors, 5% to 6% of naive CD4, roughly 3.8% of naive CD8, roughly 2.3% of memory CD4, and under 0.45% of memory CD8 clonotypes were shared. Only blood was sampled, and tissue TCR repertoires likely differ from those in blood. Incomplete sequencing was indicated by rarefaction of sorted-subset datasets, despite the large sequencing depth. Pairwise subsampling indicated that sequencing depth was expected to affect the degree of clonotype sharing among donors.

The sequenced material came from memory CD4+ T cells from PBMCs. The cell subset or site label here, explained by the study, means: CD45RA-negative fraction. The receptor chain draws on TRBV5-1 and TRBJ2-7; D gene: possibly TRBD1, on 6 matching bases. This sequence originates from a man between 18 and 35 years old in good health. Some clones in this sample may be carry-over from other donors' samples. The bases are TGCGCCAGCAGTTCTGGACAGTCCGGTACGGTCCACGAGCAGTACTTC. This encodes CASSSGQSGTVHEQYF.